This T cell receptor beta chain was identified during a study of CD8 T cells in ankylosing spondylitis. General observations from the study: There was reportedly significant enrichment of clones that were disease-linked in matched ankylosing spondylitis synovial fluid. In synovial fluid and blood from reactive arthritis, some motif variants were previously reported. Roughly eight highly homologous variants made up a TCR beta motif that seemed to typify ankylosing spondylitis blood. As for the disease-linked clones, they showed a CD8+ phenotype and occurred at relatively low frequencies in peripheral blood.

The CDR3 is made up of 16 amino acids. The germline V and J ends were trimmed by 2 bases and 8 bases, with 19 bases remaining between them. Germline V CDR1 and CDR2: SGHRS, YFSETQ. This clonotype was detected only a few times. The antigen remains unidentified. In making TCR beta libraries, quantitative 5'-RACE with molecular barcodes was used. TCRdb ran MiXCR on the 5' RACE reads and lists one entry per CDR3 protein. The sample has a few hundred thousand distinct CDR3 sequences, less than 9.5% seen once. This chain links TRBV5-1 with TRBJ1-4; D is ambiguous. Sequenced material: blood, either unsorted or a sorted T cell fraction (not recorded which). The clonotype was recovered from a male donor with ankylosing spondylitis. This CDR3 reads CASSLRTEPAKEKLFF. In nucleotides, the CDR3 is TGCGCCAGCAGCTTACGGACGGAACCGGCGAAAGAAAAACTGTTTTTT.